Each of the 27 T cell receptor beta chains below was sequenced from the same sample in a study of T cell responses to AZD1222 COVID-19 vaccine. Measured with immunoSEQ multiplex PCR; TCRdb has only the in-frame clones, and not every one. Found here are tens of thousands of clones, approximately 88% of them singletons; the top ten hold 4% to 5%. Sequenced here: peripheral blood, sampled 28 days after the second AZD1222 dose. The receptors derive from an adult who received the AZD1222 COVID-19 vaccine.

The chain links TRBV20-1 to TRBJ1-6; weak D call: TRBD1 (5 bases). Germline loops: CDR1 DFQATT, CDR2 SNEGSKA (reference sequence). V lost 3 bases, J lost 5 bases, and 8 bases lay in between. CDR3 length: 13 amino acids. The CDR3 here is CSASRQHNSPLHF. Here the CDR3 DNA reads TGCAGTGCTAGTAGACAGCATAATTCACCCCTCCACTTT.

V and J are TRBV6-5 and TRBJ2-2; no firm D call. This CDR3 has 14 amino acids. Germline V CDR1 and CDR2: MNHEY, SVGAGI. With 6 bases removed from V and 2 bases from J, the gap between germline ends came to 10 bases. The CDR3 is CASRGLQNTGELFF. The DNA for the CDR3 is TGTGCCAGCAGGGGCCTACAAAACACCGGGGAGCTGTTTTTT.

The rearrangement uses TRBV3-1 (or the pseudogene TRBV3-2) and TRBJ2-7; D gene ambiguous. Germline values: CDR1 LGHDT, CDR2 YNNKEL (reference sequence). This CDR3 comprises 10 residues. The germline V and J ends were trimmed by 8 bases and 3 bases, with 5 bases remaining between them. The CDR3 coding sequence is TGTGCCAGCGGCGTCTACGAGCAGTACTTC. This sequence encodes CASGVYEQYF.

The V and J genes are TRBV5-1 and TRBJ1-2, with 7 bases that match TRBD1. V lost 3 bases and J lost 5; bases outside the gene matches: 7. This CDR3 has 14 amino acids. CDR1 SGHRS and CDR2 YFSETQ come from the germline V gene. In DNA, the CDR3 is TGCGCCAGCAGCTCAGGGACAGTGAGGTATGGCTACACCTTC. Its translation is CASSSGTVRYGYTF. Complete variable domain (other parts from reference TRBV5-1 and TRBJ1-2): KAGVTQTPRYLIKTRGQQVTLSCSPISGHRSVSWYQQTPGQGLQFLFEYFSETQRNKGNFPGRFSGRQFSNSRSEMNVSTLELGDSALYLCASSSGTVRYGYTFGSGTRLTVV.

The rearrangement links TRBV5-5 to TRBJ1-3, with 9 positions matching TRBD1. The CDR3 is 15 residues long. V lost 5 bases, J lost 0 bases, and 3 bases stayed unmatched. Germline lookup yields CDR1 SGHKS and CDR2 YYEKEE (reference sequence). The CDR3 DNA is TGTGCCAGCAGATTGACAGGGGGCTCTGGAAACACCATATATTTT. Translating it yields CASRLTGGSGNTIYF.

The CDR3 nucleotides are TGTGCCAGCAGCTTAGTTGGGGCAGGGGTAGATCAGCCCCAGCATTTT. It codes for CASSLVGAGVDQPQHF. The chain uses TRBV7-8 and TRBJ1-5; TRBD1 is a possible D gene (6 bases). CDR1 is SGHVS, CDR2 FQNEAQ, per germline. The CDR3 extends over 16 amino acids. V lost 1 base and J 5 bases, leaving 15 bases between the germline ends.

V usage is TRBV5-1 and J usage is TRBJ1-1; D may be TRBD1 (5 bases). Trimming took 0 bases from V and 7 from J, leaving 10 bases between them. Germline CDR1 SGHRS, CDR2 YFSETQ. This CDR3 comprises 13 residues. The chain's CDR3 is CASSLGQGREAFF. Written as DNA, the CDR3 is TGCGCCAGCAGCTTGGGGCAGGGCCGTGAAGCTTTCTTT.

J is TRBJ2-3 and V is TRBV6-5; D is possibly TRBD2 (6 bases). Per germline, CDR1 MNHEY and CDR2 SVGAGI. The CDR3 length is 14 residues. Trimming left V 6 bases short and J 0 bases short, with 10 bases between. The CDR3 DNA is TGTGCCAGCAGGCCGGGACTCAGCACAGATACGCAGTATTTT. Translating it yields CASRPGLSTDTQYF.

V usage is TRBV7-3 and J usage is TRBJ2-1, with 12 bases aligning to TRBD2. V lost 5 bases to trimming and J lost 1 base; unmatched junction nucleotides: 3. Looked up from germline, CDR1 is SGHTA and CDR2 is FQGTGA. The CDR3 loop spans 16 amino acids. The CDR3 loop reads CASSLAGGLSYNEQFF. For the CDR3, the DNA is TGTGCCAGCAGCCTAGCGGGGGGGCTATCCTACAATGAGCAGTTCTTC.

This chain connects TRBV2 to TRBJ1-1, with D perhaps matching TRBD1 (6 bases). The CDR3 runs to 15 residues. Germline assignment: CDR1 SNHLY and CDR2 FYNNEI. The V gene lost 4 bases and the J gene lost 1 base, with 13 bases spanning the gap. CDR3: CASSAHRVSNTEAFF. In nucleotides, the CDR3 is TGTGCCAGCAGTGCCCACAGGGTCTCGAACACTGAAGCTTTCTTT.

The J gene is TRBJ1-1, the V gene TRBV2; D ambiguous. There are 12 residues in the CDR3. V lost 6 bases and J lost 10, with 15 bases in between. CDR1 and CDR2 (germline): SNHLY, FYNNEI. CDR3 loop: CASSQAWVPAFF. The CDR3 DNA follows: TGTGCCAGCAGCCAGGCGTGGGTCCCAGCTTTCTTT. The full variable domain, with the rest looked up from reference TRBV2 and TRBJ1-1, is EPEVTQTPSHQVTQMGQEVILRCVPISNHLYFYWYRQILGQKVEFLVSFYNNEISEKSEIFDDQFSVERPDGSNFTLKIRSTKLEDSAMYFCASSQAWVPAFFGQGTRLTVV.

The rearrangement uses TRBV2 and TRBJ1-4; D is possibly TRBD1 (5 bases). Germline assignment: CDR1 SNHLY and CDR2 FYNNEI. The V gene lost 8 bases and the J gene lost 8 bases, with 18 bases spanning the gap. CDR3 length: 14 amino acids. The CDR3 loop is CASAYRYQTEKLFF. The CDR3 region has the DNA TGTGCCAGCGCTTACAGGTACCAGACCGAAAAACTGTTTTTT.

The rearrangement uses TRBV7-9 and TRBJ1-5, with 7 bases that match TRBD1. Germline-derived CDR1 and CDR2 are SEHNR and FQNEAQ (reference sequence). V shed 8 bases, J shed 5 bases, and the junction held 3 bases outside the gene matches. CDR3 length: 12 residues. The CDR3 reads CASSQGDQPQHF. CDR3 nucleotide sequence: TGTGCCAGCTCTCAGGGGGATCAGCCCCAGCATTTT.

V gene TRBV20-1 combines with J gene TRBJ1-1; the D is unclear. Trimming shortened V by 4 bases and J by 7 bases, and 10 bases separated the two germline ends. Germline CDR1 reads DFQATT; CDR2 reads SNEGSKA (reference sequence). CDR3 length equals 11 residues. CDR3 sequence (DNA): TGCAGTGCTATTCCCAGCTATGAAGCTTTCTTT. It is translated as CSAIPSYEAFF.

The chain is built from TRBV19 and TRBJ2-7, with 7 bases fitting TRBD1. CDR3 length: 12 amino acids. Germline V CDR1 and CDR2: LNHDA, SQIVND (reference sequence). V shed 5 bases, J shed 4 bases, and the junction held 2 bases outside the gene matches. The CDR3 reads CASSHRGYEQYF. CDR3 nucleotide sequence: TGTGCCAGTAGTCACAGGGGTTACGAGCAGTACTTC.

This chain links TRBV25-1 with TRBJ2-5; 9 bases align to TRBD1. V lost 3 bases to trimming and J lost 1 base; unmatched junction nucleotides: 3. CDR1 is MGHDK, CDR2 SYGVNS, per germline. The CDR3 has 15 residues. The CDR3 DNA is TGTGCCAGCAGTGATACGGGACAGGGCCAAGAGACCCAGTACTTC. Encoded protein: CASSDTGQGQETQYF.

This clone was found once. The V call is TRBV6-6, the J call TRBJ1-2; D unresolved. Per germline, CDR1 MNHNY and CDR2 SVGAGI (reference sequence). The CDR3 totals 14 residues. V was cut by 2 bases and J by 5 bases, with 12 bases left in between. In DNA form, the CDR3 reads TGTGCCAGCAGTTACCCGGAGGCCCCTTATGGCTACACCTTC. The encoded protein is CASSYPEAPYGYTF.

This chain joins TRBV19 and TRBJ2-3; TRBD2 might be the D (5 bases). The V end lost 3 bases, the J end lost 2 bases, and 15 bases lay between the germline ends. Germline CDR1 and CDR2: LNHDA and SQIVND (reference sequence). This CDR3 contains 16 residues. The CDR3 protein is CASSISLAGTTDTQYF. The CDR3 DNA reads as TGTGCCAGTAGTATCTCCCTAGCTGGAACCACAGATACGCAGTATTTT.

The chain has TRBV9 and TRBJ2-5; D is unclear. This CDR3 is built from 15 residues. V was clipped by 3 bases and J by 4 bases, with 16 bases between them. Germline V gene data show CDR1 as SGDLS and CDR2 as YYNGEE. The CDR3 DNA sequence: TGTGCCAGCAGCGGGCAAGACGGAATAGGAGAGACCCAGTACTTC. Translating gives CASSGQDGIGETQYF.

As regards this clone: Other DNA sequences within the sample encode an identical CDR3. The CDR3 is CASSQTGFTIYF. The CDR3 bases are TGTGCCAGCAGCCAAACCGGGTTCACTATATATTTT. The rearrangement joins TRBV3-1 (or the pseudogene TRBV3-2) to TRBJ1-3; D is unclear. CDR3 length equals 12 residues. V was cut by 2 bases and J by 13 bases, with 12 bases left in between. The V gene's germline CDR1 is LGHDT and CDR2 YNNKEL (reference sequence).

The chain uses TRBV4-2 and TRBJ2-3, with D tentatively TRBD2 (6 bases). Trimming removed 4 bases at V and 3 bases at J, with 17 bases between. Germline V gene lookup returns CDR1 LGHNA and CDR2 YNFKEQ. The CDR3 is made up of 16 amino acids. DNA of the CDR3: TGTGCCAGCAGCCTCGTCATTTGGGGGGAGACAGATACGCAGTATTTT. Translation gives CASSLVIWGETDTQYF.

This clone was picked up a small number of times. CDR3 protein: CASSYSTGTEAFF. The CDR3 region has the DNA TGTGCCAGCAGTTACTCGACGGGAACTGAAGCTTTCTTT. This rearrangement joins TRBV6-5 to TRBJ1-1; no clear D gene. V was pared by 0 bases and J by 5 bases, with 7 bases between. Germline lookup yields CDR1 MNHEY and CDR2 SVGAGI. The CDR3 is made up of 13 amino acids.

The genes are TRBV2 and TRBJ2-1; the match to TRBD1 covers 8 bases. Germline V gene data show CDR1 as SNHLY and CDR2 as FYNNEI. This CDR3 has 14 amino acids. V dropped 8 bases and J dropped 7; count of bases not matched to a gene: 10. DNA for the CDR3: TGTGCCAGCCCCGGGACAGGAAAGTGGAATGAGCAGTTCTTC. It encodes CASPGTGKWNEQFF.

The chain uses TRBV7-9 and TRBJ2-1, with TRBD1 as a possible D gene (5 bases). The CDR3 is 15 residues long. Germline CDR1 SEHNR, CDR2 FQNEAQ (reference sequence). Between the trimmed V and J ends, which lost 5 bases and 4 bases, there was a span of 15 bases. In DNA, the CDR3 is TGTGCCAGCAGCCTCCGACAGAGCCCTTACAATGAGCAGTTCTTC. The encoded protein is CASSLRQSPYNEQFF. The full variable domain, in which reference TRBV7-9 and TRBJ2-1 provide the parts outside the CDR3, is DTGVSQNPRHKITKRGQNVTFRCDPISEHNRLYWYRQTLGQGPEFLTYFQNEAQLEKSRLLSDRFSAERPKGSFSTLEIQRTEQGDSAMYLCASSLRQSPYNEQFFGPGTRLTVL.

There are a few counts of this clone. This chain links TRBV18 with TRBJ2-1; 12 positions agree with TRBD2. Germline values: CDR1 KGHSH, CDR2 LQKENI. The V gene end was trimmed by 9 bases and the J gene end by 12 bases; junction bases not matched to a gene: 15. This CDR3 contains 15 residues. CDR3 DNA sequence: TGTGCCAGTACCCAAACTAGCGGGGGGCCCGACGGGCAGTTCTTC. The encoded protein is CASTQTSGGPDGQFF.

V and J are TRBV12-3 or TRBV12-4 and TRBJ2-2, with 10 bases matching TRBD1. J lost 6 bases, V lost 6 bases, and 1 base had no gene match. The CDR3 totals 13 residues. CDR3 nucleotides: TGTGCCAGCAGGGGACAGGGGCCCGGGGAGCTGTTTTTT. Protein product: CASRGQGPGELFF.

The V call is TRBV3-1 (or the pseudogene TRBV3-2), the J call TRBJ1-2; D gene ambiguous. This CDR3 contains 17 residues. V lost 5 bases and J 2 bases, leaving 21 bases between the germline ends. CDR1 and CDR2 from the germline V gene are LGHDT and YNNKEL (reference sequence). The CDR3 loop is CASSTQTRRAPNYGYTF. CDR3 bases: TGTGCCAGCAGCACCCAGACCCGACGCGCGCCCAACTATGGCTACACCTTC.